The rows below give T cell receptor beta chains drawn from one sample of a study of shared clonotypes between healthy human individuals. Method: immunoSEQ multiplex PCR; TCRdb's copy keeps in-frame clones and lacks some. The sample has about 510,000 clones; around 79% are singletons. The sequenced sample consisted of PBMCs. These receptors all stem from a woman aged 40 to 50 in good health. Some clones in this sample may be carry-over from other donors' samples. CDR3s include the opening cysteine and the closing phenylalanine or tryptophan. A D gene is named only where the DNA matches it firmly. Part of the rows lack a size; the others show once, few, many or a class for expanded clones.

TRBV2	-	TRBJ1-2	-	TGTGCCAGCAGTCCAAGCGGGGAGACTAGCTATGGCTACACCTTC	CASSPSGETSYGYTF
TRBV29-1	-	TRBJ1-2	-	TGCAGCGTCCAAAAGGACCCTAGGGGTAACTATGGCTACACCTTC	CSVQKDPRGNYGYTF
TRBV27	-	TRBJ1-2	-	TGTGCCAGCAGTTTTTCCCAGGGGTTGGGCTATGGCTACACCTTC	CASSFSQGLGYGYTF
TRBV5-5	-	TRBJ2-1	TRBD2	TGTGCCAGCAGCCGGGCTCCGGGGACTAGCGGGGCCAATGAGCAGTTCTTC	CASSRAPGTSGANEQFF
TRBV29-1	-	TRBJ1-4	-	TGCAGCTCTACCGTCGGCGGGGGTAATGAAAAACTGTTTTTT	CSSTVGGGNEKLFF
TRBV29-1	-	TRBJ2-1	-	TGCAGCGCCGCGGGTAGCGCTGATGAGCAGTTCTTC	CSAAGSADEQFF
TRBV4-2	once	TRBJ2-1	-	TGTGCCAGCAGCCAAGATGTGGCTAGCTACAATGAGCAGTTCTTC	CASSQDVASYNEQFF
TRBV25-1	-	TRBJ2-7	-	TGTGCCAGCAGTGAATACGGGGGATCCTACGAGCAGTACTTC	CASSEYGGSYEQYF
TRBV18	-	TRBJ2-5	-	TGTGCCAGCTCCCCTCCTTTCGGGCTCGGGACCCAGTACTTC	CASSPPFGLGTQYF
TRBV9	-	TRBJ2-1	TRBD1	TGTGCCAGCAGCGTAGCCCGACAGGGACGCAATGAGCAGTTCTTC	CASSVARQGRNEQFF
TRBV27	-	TRBJ1-5	-	TGTGCCAGCAGTCTAGGGAACAATCAGCCCCAGCATTTT	CASSLGNNQPQHF
TRBV28	few	TRBJ2-1	TRBD2	TGTGCCAGCAGACAAACCGCGGGAGGGTCCTACAATGAGCAGTTCTTC	CASRQTAGGSYNEQFF
TRBV15	-	TRBJ2-7	-	TGTGCCACCAGCATACGGGGCTTGGGCTACGAGCAGTACTTC	CATSIRGLGYEQYF
TRBV6-6	-	TRBJ2-5	TRBD2	TGTGCCAGCAGCCCCGGGGGGGCTGAGACCCAGTACTTC	CASSPGGAETQYF
TRBV5-1	-	TRBJ1-2	-	TGCGCCAGCAGCCGTCGGACGGAACCTAACTATGGCTACACCTTC	CASSRRTEPNYGYTF
TRBV11-2	-	TRBJ2-7	-	TGTGCCAGCAGCCCCCAGATCAACTACGAGCAGTACTTC	CASSPQINYEQYF
TRBV28	-	TRBJ2-1	-	TGTGCCAGCAGTCAACTCGGACCGAGCTACAATGAGCAGTTCTTC	CASSQLGPSYNEQFF
TRBV18	few	TRBJ2-5	-	TGTGCCAGCTCACCACTCGGACAGAATAGAGAGACCCAGTACTTC	CASSPLGQNRETQYF
TRBV18	-	TRBJ2-7	-	TGTGCCAGCTCACCACTTACAGGGATCTACGAGCAGTACTTC	CASSPLTGIYEQYF
TRBV7-2	-	TRBJ1-2	-	TGTGCCAGCAGCCTTAACTACAGGGCTACCTATGGCTACACCTTC	CASSLNYRATYGYTF
TRBV6-6	-	TRBJ2-5	-	TGTGCCAGCAGTTACTCCCGAGGTGGATCTTTGGAGACCCAGTACTTC	CASSYSRGGSLETQYF
TRBV4-3	-	TRBJ1-4	-	TGCGCCAGCAGCCAAGATCGAGGGACGATTGGTGAAAAACTGTTTTTT	CASSQDRGTIGEKLFF
TRBV19	-	TRBJ1-5	-	TGTGCCAGTAGAGCGGGGAGCAATAGCAATCAGCCCCAGCATTTT	CASRAGSNSNQPQHF
TRBV5-1	-	TRBJ1-1	-	TGCGCCAGCAGCTTGGGGAGCCAGTTGAACACTGAAGCTTTCTTT	CASSLGSQLNTEAFF
TRBV5-1	-	TRBJ2-1	-	TGCGCCAGCAGCTTCGACCGCAACAATGAGCAGTTCTTC	CASSFDRNNEQFF
TRBV7-3	-	TRBJ2-7	TRBD1	TGTGCCAGCAGCCCAGACAGGGCCCCTCCATACGAGCAGTACTTC	CASSPDRAPPYEQYF
TRBV28	-	TRBJ1-2	TRBD1	TGTGCCAGCAGTTTAAGACAGGGTATTGGCGGCTACACCTTC	CASSLRQGIGGYTF
TRBV4-1	-	TRBJ2-1	TRBD2	TGCGCCAGCAGCCCCGGACTAGCGGGACTTCATGAGCAGTTCTTC	CASSPGLAGLHEQFF
TRBV28	once	TRBJ2-2	-	TGTGCCAGCAGTTCCCCGCCGAGGGTTGCGGGACCGAACACCGGGGAGCTGTTTTTT	CASSSPPRVAGPNTGELFF
TRBV19	-	TRBJ2-6	-	TGTGCCAGTGAACAGGGTACAGGGGCCAACGTCCTGACTTTC	CASEQGTGANVLTF
TRBV30	once	TRBJ2-5	-	TGTGCCTGGAGTCCATCCCAGGGTGGGACCCAGTACTTC	CAWSPSQGGTQYF
TRBV5-1	-	TRBJ2-7	-	TGCGCCAGCAGTATCCAGGGGCAGATACAATACGAGCAGTACTTC	CASSIQGQIQYEQYF
TRBV9	-	TRBJ1-4	TRBD1	TGTGCCAGCAGCAGACAGGGTGGGGAACTGTTTTTT	CASSRQGGELFF
TRBV11-2	-	TRBJ2-2	-	TGTGCCAGCAGCTTAGATCTTTCAGCCTACACCGGGGAGCTGTTTTTT	CASSLDLSAYTGELFF
TRBV7-9	-	TRBJ2-5	-	TGTGCCAGCAGCTTAGGTGACAGGCCTCTACAAGAGACCCAGTACTTC	CASSLGDRPLQETQYF
TRBV6-1	-	TRBJ2-1	TRBD1	TGTGCCAGCAGTGGGGACAGGGTTTTCTACAATGAGCAGTTCTTC	CASSGDRVFYNEQFF
TRBV9	-	TRBJ2-2	-	TGTGCCAGCAGCGTAGGGCCGCCGACCGGGGAGCTGTTTTTT	CASSVGPPTGELFF
TRBV28	once	TRBJ2-2	-	TGTGCCAGCAGCCTAGTGGCGGACGGGGAGCTGTTTTTT	CASSLVADGELFF
TRBV28	-	TRBJ2-7	TRBD1	TGTGCCAGCAGTATCGACAGGGGCTCCTACGAGCAGTACTTC	CASSIDRGSYEQYF
TRBV5-1	once	TRBJ2-7	TRBD2	TGCGCCAGCAGCCCTGGGACTAGCGTCAGATCCTACGAGCAGTACTTC	CASSPGTSVRSYEQYF
TRBV7-9	-	TRBJ2-6	-	TGTGCCAGCCAGATCTCTGGGGCCAACGTCCTGACTTTC	CASQISGANVLTF
TRBV15	-	TRBJ1-4	-	TGTGCCACCAGCAGAGATTCGACACTTCGAAATAATGAAAAACTGTTTTTT	CATSRDSTLRNNEKLFF
TRBV10-3	-	TRBJ1-1	TRBD1	TGTGCCATCAGTTCCAGCTCTTGGACAGGAAACACTGAAGCTTTCTTT	CAISSSSWTGNTEAFF
TRBV7-2	once	TRBJ2-3	-	TGTGCCAGCACCCCCCATTTGGTGGGCACAGATACGCAGTATTTT	CASTPHLVGTDTQYF
TRBV5-4	-	TRBJ2-7	-	TGTGCCAGCAGCACGAGGGCGGGGTCCTACGAGCAGTACTTC	CASSTRAGSYEQYF
TRBV5-1	-	TRBJ2-7	-	TGCGCCAGCAGCCGAACGGTTTCACCCACCTACGAGCAGTACTTC	CASSRTVSPTYEQYF
TRBV18	-	TRBJ2-5	-	TGTGCCAGCTCCCAGGACAGACAAGAGACCCAGTACTTC	CASSQDRQETQYF
TRBV30	-	TRBJ2-1	-	TGTGCCTGGAGTGCAGAGGTGGAGGGGCAGTTCTTC	CAWSAEVEGQFF
TRBV7-8	-	TRBJ1-2	-	TGTGCCAGCAGCTCACAGGTGGAAGTAGACGGCTACACCTTC	CASSSQVEVDGYTF
TRBV7-2	few	TRBJ2-7	TRBD1	TGTGCCAGCAGCTTAGAGGGGACGACAGGGCACGAGCAGTACTTC	CASSLEGTTGHEQYF
TRBV6-1	few	TRBJ1-5	TRBD1	TGTGCCAGCAGTGAAAGCCCAACTAGGGCGGACAGGGCAAATCAGCCCCAGCATTTT	CASSESPTRADRANQPQHF
TRBV5-1	once	TRBJ2-2	-	TGCGCCAGCAGCTTGGCGCCCCTAGTCACCCGGGCCGGGGAGCTGTTTTTT	CASSLAPLVTRAGELFF
TRBV7-3	-	TRBJ2-1	TRBD2	TGTGCCAGCAGCTTATGGGGGACTAAAAATGAGCAGTTCTTC	CASSLWGTKNEQFF